Shown below are 16 T cell receptor beta chains from a single sample sequenced in a study of breast tumors, draining lymph nodes, adjacent tissues. The lymph nodes were axillary draining lymph nodes from breast cancer patients. One entry per CDR3 protein results from TCRdb running MiXCR on the multiplex PCR reads. Among 270,000 or so distinct CDR3 sequences listed, under 35% were seen once. Sequences were obtained from axillary lymph node tissue. All receptors come from a female donor with breast cancer. Some clones in this sample may be carry-over from other donors' samples.

Only a few counts were recorded for this clonotype. The J gene is TRBJ2-4, the V gene TRBV12-3 or TRBV12-4; unclear D gene. The CDR3 runs 12 residues. V lost 3 bases and J lost 10, with 10 bases in between. CDR3 in amino acids: CASSFPGQIQYF. DNA for the CDR3: TGTGCCAGCAGTTTCCCGGGCCAAATTCAGTACTTC.

This clonotype has just a few counts. A much larger clone differs from this one at a single base, so this may be a read error. V is TRBV12-3 or TRBV12-4 and J is TRBJ2-5; 12 bases are a match to TRBD2. Trimming removed 6 bases from V and 3 bases from J; junction bases left unmatched: 8. CDR3 length: 16 amino acids. Here the CDR3 DNA reads TGTGCCAGCAGGAACTTTCTAGCGGGAGGGAAAGAGACCCAGTACTTC. Protein sequence: CASRNFLAGGKETQYF.

This clonotype was seen a handful of times. J is TRBJ2-7 and V is TRBV6-5; a weak D match, TRBD2 (6 bases). The CDR3 has 13 residues. Trimming left V 6 bases short and J 3 bases short, with 12 bases between. The V gene's germline CDR1 is MNHEY and CDR2 SVGAGI. The CDR3 is CASRSREDYEQYF. The CDR3 region has the DNA TGTGCCAGCAGGTCAAGGGAGGACTACGAGCAGTACTTC.

In its sample, this clonotype was seen many times. The chain couples TRBV5-1 to TRBJ1-4; 8 nucleotides align to TRBD1. In germline, CDR1 is SGHRS, CDR2 YFSETQ. The CDR3 totals 15 residues. Germline trimming cut 4 bases from V and 6 bases from J; bases unmatched to any gene: 8. CDR3 region: CASSQTGAVDEKLFF. Here the CDR3 DNA reads TGCGCCAGCAGCCAGACAGGGGCAGTGGATGAAAAACTGTTTTTT.

Of note for this clonotype: Just one base apart from a much larger clone, this may be a read error. This chain connects TRBV6-1 to TRBJ2-7, with D hard to call. Deletions cut 6 bases from V and 4 bases from J, with 10 bases between. Germline lookup yields CDR1 MNHNS and CDR2 SASEGT. There are 12 residues in the CDR3. Written as DNA, the CDR3 is TGTGCCAGCAGGACAAGGGATTACGAGCAGTACTTC. It yields the protein CASRTRDYEQYF.

In its sample, this clonotype was seen many times. The rearrangement uses TRBV5-1 and TRBJ2-3; D ambiguous. CDR1 is SGHRS, CDR2 YFSETQ, per germline. V lost 5 bases and J lost 0, with 10 bases in between. There are 14 residues in the CDR3. The CDR3 loop is CASSWTASTDTQYF. The DNA for the CDR3 is TGCGCCAGCAGTTGGACGGCTAGCACAGATACGCAGTATTTT. The full variable domain, its missing parts supplied by reference TRBV5-1 and TRBJ2-3, is KAGVTQTPRYLIKTRGQQVTLSCSPISGHRSVSWYQQTPGQGLQFLFEYFSETQRNKGNFPGRFSGRQFSNSRSEMNVSTLELGDSALYLCASSWTASTDTQYFGPGTRLTVL.

This clonotype was found many times. The chain carries TRBV20-1 and TRBJ1-3; D might be TRBD1 (5 bases). Deletions cut 6 bases from V and 2 bases from J, with 8 bases between. The CDR3 has 12 amino acids. Germline V gene lookup returns CDR1 DFQATT and CDR2 SNEGSKA (reference sequence). CDR3 residues: CSARAPGNTIYF. The CDR3 nucleotides are TGCAGTGCCAGGGCGCCTGGAAACACCATATATTTT.

This clonotype was seen repeatedly, ten times or more. This chain links TRBV7-2 with TRBJ2-1; weak D call: TRBD2 (5 bases). Germline V CDR1 and CDR2: SGHTA, FQGNSA. This CDR3 region has 14 residues. The germline V and J ends were trimmed by 3 bases and 9 bases, with 15 bases remaining between them. CDR3 sequence reads: CASSFWRVTAEQFF. CDR3 DNA: TGTGCCAGCAGCTTCTGGCGGGTGACGGCTGAGCAGTTCTTC.

The sample holds a few counts of this clonotype. One base away lies a much larger clone, so this may be a sequencing read error. The genes are TRBV12-3 or TRBV12-4 and TRBJ2-1; 9 bases fit TRBD2. This CDR3 comprises 13 residues. The V segment lost 8 bases and the J segment 4 bases; nucleotides outside the gene matches: 3. The CDR3 DNA is TGTGCCAGCGCCCTAGCGGGATACAATGAGCAGTTCTTC. It encodes CASALAGYNEQFF.

This clonotype has a count of ten or more. V usage is TRBV4-1 and J usage is TRBJ2-7; D is possibly TRBD1 (6 bases). This CDR3 comprises 14 residues. V dropped 4 bases and J dropped 2 bases, with 12 bases sitting between them. Germline CDR1 and CDR2: MGHRA and YSYEKL. The CDR3 DNA is TGCGCCAGCAGCCTTACTGAGGGGGCCTACGAGCAGTACTTC. Translating it yields CASSLTEGAYEQYF.

Ten or more counts support this clonotype. DNA of the CDR3: TGTGCCAGCACCACCGGGACCGGGGGAGGCTACACCTTC. Protein sequence: CASTTGTGGGYTF. The chain joins TRBV11-2 to TRBJ1-2, with a tentative D call TRBD1 (5 bases). Trimming removed 7 bases from V and 8 bases from J, with 17 bases in between. Germline lookup yields CDR1 SGHAT and CDR2 FQNNGV. There are 13 residues in the CDR3.

This clonotype was seen many times. This rearrangement joins TRBV20-1 to TRBJ1-5; TRBD1 is a possible D gene (5 bases). CDR1 and CDR2 from the germline V gene are DFQATT and SNEGSKA (reference sequence). This CDR3 has 14 residues. Trimming stripped 0 bases from V and 6 bases from J, with 12 bases between. The CDR3 DNA reads as TGCAGTGCTAGAGATACCCGGACACTTCAGCCCCAGCATTTT. Translating gives CSARDTRTLQPQHF.

This clonotype has ten or more counts. The chain is built from TRBV7-8 and TRBJ2-7; 9 bases line up with TRBD2. CDR1 and CDR2 (germline): SGHVS, FQNEAQ. The CDR3 length is 13 residues. V shed 4 bases, J shed 7 bases, and the junction held 5 bases outside the gene matches. The chain's CDR3 is CASSYSGSLEQYF. The CDR3 coding sequence is TGTGCCAGCAGCTATAGCGGGAGCCTAGAGCAGTACTTC.

This clonotype was seen at least ten times. The V gene is TRBV5-6, the J gene TRBJ1-5; D gene unclear. The CDR3 runs 16 residues. Germline V gene data show CDR1 as SGHDT and CDR2 as YYEEEE. The germline V and J ends were trimmed by 1 base and 3 bases, with 14 bases remaining between them. The CDR3 here is CASSLSEGPINQPQHF. CDR3 coding DNA: TGTGCCAGCAGCTTGTCGGAGGGTCCTATCAATCAGCCCCAGCATTTT.

Of note for this clonotype: This may stem from a read error, because a much larger clone lies one nucleotide away. This chain joins TRBV10-3 and TRBJ2-7; D tentatively reads TRBD1 or TRBD2 (5 bases each). The CDR3 is made up of 15 amino acids. From germline, CDR1 is ENHRY and CDR2 SYGVKD. The CDR3 protein is CASSFLRGRTYEQYF. CDR3 coding DNA: TGTGCCAGCAGTTTTCTCCGGGGCAGGACCTACGAGCAGTACTTC.

In regard to this clonotype: Possible read error: a much larger clone is one base away. The chain is built from TRBV5-6 and TRBJ2-7; 8 bases are a match to TRBD1. The CDR3 loop spans 15 amino acids. CDR1 is SGHDT and CDR2 is YYEEEE in the germline V gene. The V segment lost 6 bases and the J segment 2 bases; nucleotides outside the gene matches: 10. The CDR3 nucleotides read TGTGCCAGCAACCCCCCCAGGGGGCGCCCCTACGAGCAGTACTTC. It yields the protein CASNPPRGRPYEQYF.